These T cell receptor beta chains were read from a single sample in a study of radiotherapy plus CTLA-4 blockade in lung cancer. Libraries were prepared by immunoSEQ multiplex PCR; TCRdb keeps only in-frame clonotypes and omits some of them. The table has tens of thousands of clones, 84% seen once. This specimen consisted of peripheral blood, obtained from a patient treated with radiotherapy plus ipilimumab. Receptors were obtained from a human donor with non-small cell lung cancer who had stable disease on radiotherapy plus ipilimumab. CDR3s include the opening cysteine and the closing phenylalanine or tryptophan.

V	J	CDR3
TRBV18	TRBJ1-3	CASSPDRAIRNTIYF
TRBV7-3	TRBJ1-1	CASSPRAGGITEAFF
TRBV7-7	TRBJ2-2	CASSRNPEDSNTGELFF
TRBV7-2	TRBJ2-7	CASSLWAGYEQYF
TRBV28	TRBJ2-5	CASSLRHGAQETQYF
TRBV2	TRBJ1-1	CASTGQRGEAFF
TRBV19	TRBJ1-2	CASSIDGPNYGYTF
TRBV19	TRBJ1-5	CASSGVRTEGQPQHF
TRBV25-1	TRBJ1-2	CASSLAGHYGYTF
TRBV30	TRBJ1-4	CAWSTQTPSSEKLFF
TRBV9	TRBJ1-2	CASSVGRYNYGYTF
TRBV5-5	TRBJ1-1	CASSLATGSGTEAFF
TRBV7-2	TRBJ1-6	CASSLPLRRGFGAYSPLHF
TRBV30	TRBJ1-1	CAWKRAGGTEAFF
TRBV6-1	TRBJ2-3	CASSEGWQGARGTDTQYF
TRBV2	TRBJ2-1	CASRFLSQGGSYNEQFF
TRBV9	TRBJ1-6	CASSVAVAGDSPLHF
TRBV9	TRBJ1-3	CASSVDPAPSGNTIYF
TRBV19	TRBJ1-4	CASAGGPNEKLFF
TRBV30	TRBJ1-5	CAWSVGWGNQPQHF
TRBV5-4	TRBJ1-6	CASSTTGVFNSPLHF
TRBV5-1	TRBJ2-7	CASSLAGSYEQYF